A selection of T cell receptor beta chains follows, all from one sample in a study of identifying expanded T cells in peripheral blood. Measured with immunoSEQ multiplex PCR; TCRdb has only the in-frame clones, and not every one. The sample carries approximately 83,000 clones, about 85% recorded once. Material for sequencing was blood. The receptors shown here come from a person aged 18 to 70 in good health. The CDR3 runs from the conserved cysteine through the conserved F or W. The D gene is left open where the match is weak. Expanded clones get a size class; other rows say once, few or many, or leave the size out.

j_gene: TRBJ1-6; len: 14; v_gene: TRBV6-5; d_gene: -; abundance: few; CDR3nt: TGTGCCAGCAGTTATGAGAGGCGGCGAGAACCCCTCCACTTT; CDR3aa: CASSYERRREPLHF
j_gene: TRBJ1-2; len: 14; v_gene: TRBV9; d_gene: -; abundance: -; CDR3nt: TGTGCCAGCAGCGGACTAGGACAGTTTGGGGGCTACACCTTC; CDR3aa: CASSGLGQFGGYTF
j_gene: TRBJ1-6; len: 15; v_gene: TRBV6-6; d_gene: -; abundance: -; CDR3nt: TGTGCCAGCAGCCAAGATGACAGAGGAAGTTCACCCCTCCACTTT; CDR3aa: CASSQDDRGSSPLHF
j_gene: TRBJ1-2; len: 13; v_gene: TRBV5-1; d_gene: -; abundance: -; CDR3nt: TGCGCCACCAGCCTGGATCTCCTCTATGGCTACACCTTC; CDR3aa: CATSLDLLYGYTF
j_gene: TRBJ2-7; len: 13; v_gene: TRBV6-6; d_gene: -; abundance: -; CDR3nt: TGTGCCAGCAGTTGGGACGGATCCTACGAGCAGTACTTC; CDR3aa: CASSWDGSYEQYF
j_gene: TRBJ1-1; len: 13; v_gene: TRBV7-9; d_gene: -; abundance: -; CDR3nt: TGTGCCAGCAGCTTGACAGCGAACACTGAAGCTTTCTTT; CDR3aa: CASSLTANTEAFF
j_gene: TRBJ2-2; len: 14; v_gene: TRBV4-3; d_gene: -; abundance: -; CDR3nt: TGCGCCAGCAGCTACTCACCGAACACCGGGGAGCTGTTTTTT; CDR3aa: CASSYSPNTGELFF
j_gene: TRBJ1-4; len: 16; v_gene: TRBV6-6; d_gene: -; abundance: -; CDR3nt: TGTGCCAGCAGTTACTCTCGGTGGGGAACTAATGAAAAACTGTTTTTT; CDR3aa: CASSYSRWGTNEKLFF
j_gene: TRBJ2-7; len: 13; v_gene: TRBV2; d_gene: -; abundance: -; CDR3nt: TGTGCCAGCAGCCCAGCACAGTTTTACGAGCAGTACTTC; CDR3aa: CASSPAQFYEQYF
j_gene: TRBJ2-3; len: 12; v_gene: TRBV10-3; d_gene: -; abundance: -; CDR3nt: TGTGCCATCAGTGAGGAAGGGATCAGGCAGTATTTT; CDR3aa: CAISEEGIRQYF
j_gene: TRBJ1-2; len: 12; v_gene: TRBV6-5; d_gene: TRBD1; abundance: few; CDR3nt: TGTGCCAGCACCCAGCAGGGGGCTGGCTACACCTTC; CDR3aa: CASTQQGAGYTF
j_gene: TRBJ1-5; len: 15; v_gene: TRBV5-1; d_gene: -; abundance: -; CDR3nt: TGCGCCAGCAGCTTGGGCCCCGCGGGTGATCAGCCCCAGCATTTT; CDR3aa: CASSLGPAGDQPQHF